Each of the 8 T cell receptor beta chains below was sequenced from the same sample in a study of cytomegalovirus exposure and HLA in healthy donors. PCR involved 60 Vbeta and 13 Jbeta primers. Measured with immunoSEQ multiplex PCR; TCRdb has only the in-frame clones, and not every one. This table holds approximately 190,000 clones, around 83% found once. The sample consisted of PBMCs. These receptors were taken from a man aged 40-50 years in good health and CMV-seropositive.

The chain links TRBV7-3 to TRBJ2-3; D gene ambiguous. Per germline, CDR1 SGHTA and CDR2 FQGTGA. The CDR3 length is 12 residues. Trimming removed 5 bases from V and 5 bases from J, with 8 bases in between. The CDR3 coding sequence is TGTGCCAGCAGCCCCAAATTAGATACGCAGTATTTT. This codes for CASSPKLDTQYF.

The rearrangement joins TRBV5-1 to TRBJ1-6; weak D call: TRBD1 (6 bases). The CDR3 is 17 amino acids. Per the germline V gene, CDR1 is SGHRS and CDR2 is YFSETQ. V was clipped by 4 bases and J by 5 bases, with 19 bases between them. The DNA for the CDR3 is TGCGCCAGCAGCCCCAGTAGGGGGACGGATGATAATTCACCCCTCCACTTT. This codes for CASSPSRGTDDNSPLHF.

The genes are TRBV11-2 and TRBJ2-2, with a possible D match to TRBD2 (5 bases). This CDR3 contains 15 residues. Per the germline V gene, CDR1 is SGHAT and CDR2 is FQNNGV. V lost 6 bases and J 1 base, leaving 12 bases between the germline ends. CDR3 sequence (DNA): TGTGCCAGCAGGAGACTACGACAGAACACCGGGGAGCTGTTTTTT. Amino acids: CASRRLRQNTGELFF.

The gene calls are TRBV6-5 and TRBJ1-6, with 7 bases aligning to TRBD1. Germline V gene lookup returns CDR1 MNHEY and CDR2 SVGAGI. The J segment lost 9 bases and the V segment lost 4 bases, leaving 12 bases of the junction unmatched. The CDR3 is 16 residues long. Here the CDR3 DNA reads TGTGCCAGCAGTTCCCATACAGGGGTTGGGGGTTCACCCCTCCACTTT. It encodes CASSSHTGVGGSPLHF.

The chain employs TRBV11-2 and TRBJ2-1; perhaps TRBD2 as D (6 bases). V shed 0 bases and J shed 4 bases, with 10 bases lying between them. This CDR3 has 15 residues. Germline values: CDR1 SGHAT, CDR2 FQNNGV. CDR3 residues: CASSLDGDSYNEQFF. The CDR3 DNA reads as TGTGCCAGCAGCTTAGACGGGGACTCATACAATGAGCAGTTCTTC.

The chain has TRBV6-1 and TRBJ1-1; maybe TRBD1 (6 bases). Looked up from germline, CDR1 is MNHNS and CDR2 is SASEGT. Trimming stripped 4 bases from V and 2 bases from J, with 8 bases between. The CDR3 loop spans 13 amino acids. CDR3 amino acids: CASSGQVNTEAFF. CDR3 DNA: TGTGCCAGCAGTGGACAGGTCAACACTGAAGCTTTCTTT.

The rearrangement uses TRBV19 and TRBJ2-7, with D possibly being TRBD2 (6 bases). Germline V CDR1 and CDR2: LNHDA, SQIVND (reference sequence). The V end was cut by 4 bases, the J end by 3 bases, with 19 bases between. This CDR3 has 16 residues. The CDR3 loop reads CASSTLRGVVRYEQYF. DNA for the CDR3: TGTGCCAGTAGTACGCTGCGCGGGGTCGTTCGCTACGAGCAGTACTTC.

This chain joins TRBV5-1 and TRBJ2-3, with 7 bases lining up with TRBD2. V shed 5 bases and J 0 bases; nucleotides not matched to a gene: 6. Germline V CDR1 and CDR2: SGHRS, YFSETQ. The CDR3 runs 15 residues. Here the CDR3 reads CASRPGGFSTDTQYF. CDR3 nucleotides: TGCGCCAGCAGACCCGGGGGGTTTAGCACAGATACGCAGTATTTT. Complete variable domain (other parts from reference TRBV5-1 and TRBJ2-3): KAGVTQTPRYLIKTRGQQVTLSCSPISGHRSVSWYQQTPGQGLQFLFEYFSETQRNKGNFPGRFSGRQFSNSRSEMNVSTLELGDSALYLCASRPGGFSTDTQYFGPGTRLTVL.